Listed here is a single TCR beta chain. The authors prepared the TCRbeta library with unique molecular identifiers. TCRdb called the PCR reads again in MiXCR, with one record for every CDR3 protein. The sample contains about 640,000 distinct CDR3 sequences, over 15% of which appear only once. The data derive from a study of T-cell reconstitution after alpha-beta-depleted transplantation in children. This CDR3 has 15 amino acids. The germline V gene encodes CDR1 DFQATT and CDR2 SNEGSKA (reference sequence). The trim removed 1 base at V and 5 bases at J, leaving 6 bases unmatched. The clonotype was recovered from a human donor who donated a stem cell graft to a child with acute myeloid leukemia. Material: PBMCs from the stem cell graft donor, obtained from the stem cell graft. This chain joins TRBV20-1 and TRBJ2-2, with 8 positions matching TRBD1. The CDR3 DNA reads TGCAGTGCTAGAGGCCGCCGACAGGGGACCGGGGAGCTGTTTTTT. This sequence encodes CSARGRRQGTGELFF.